This TCR beta chain was found in a study of technical replicates of blood from a handful of donors. Clones were sequenced by immunoSEQ multiplex PCR, and TCRdb holds only the in-frame ones, with some missing. This table has roughly 100,000 clones, approximately 96% appearing once. Trimming took off 3 bases at V and 1 base at J, with 15 bases between the two ends. Germline assignment: CDR1 GTSNPN and CDR2 SVGIG (reference sequence). The CDR3 has 15 amino acids. The chain employs TRBV30 and TRBJ1-2, with D possibly TRBD1 on 5 matching bases. The sample comprised T cells isolated from PBMCs. The sequence was collected from a human donor in good health. CDR3 region: CAWRIPYGGNYGYTF. CDR3 nucleotide sequence: TGTGCCTGGAGGATACCCTACGGGGGTAACTATGGCTACACCTTC.